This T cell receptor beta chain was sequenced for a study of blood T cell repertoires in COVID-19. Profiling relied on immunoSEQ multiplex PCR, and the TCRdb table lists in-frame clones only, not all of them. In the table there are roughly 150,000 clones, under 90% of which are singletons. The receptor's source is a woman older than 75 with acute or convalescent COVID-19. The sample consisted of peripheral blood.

CDR3 protein: CASSLVPAGWGEQFF. The CDR3 DNA reads as TGTGCCAGCAGCTTGGTACCTGCGGGTTGGGGTGAGCAGTTCTTC. The chain has TRBV11-3 and TRBJ2-1; D may be TRBD2 (5 bases). The CDR3 covers 15 residues. Between the trimmed V and J ends, which lost 3 bases and 9 bases, there was a span of 18 bases. Germline V CDR1 and CDR2: SGHNT, YENEEA. The full variable domain, completed using reference TRBV11-3 and TRBJ2-1, is EAGVVQSPRYKIIEKKQPVAFWCNPISGHNTLYWYLQNLGQGPELLIRYENEEAVDDSQLPKDRFSAERLKGVDSTLKIQPAELGDSAVYLCASSLVPAGWGEQFFGPGTRLTVL.